Below are 28 T cell receptor beta chains sequenced from a single sample in a study of T cell repertoires in cytomegalovirus infection. TCRdb ran MiXCR on the reads and lists one entry per CDR3 protein. The sample yields 450,000 to 600,000 distinct CDR3 sequences, approximately 10% seen once. The specimen was PBMCs. These receptor sequences come from a human donor in good health (CMV status not recorded). Some clones in this sample may be carry-over from other donors' samples.

Points on this clonotype: The junction differs from germline at one of its ends, possibly a read error. The genes are TRBV5-1 and TRBJ1-1; TRBD1 matches 10 bases. The length of the CDR3 is 16 residues. Germline V gives CDR1 SGHRS, CDR2 YFSETQ. The CDR3 loop is CASSYSGTGEGGEALF. The CDR3 DNA follows: TGCGCCAGCAGCTACTCCGGGACAGGGGAAGGCGGCGAAGCTCTCTTT.

The V call is TRBV29-1, the J call TRBJ2-1; the D gene is possibly TRBD2 (5 bases). V was pared by 3 bases and J by 7 bases, with 10 bases between. The CDR3 runs to 12 residues. Germline-derived CDR1 and CDR2 are SQVTM and ANQGSEA. The CDR3 nucleotides read TGCAGCGTTGACGGCCCGGGGAATGAGCAGTTCTTC. As protein: CSVDGPGNEQFF.

V gene TRBV29-1 combines with J gene TRBJ1-1, with D possibly TRBD1 on 5 matching bases. The CDR3 is 12 residues long. Germline V gene data show CDR1 as SQVTM and CDR2 as ANQGSEA. Trimming took 4 bases from V and 4 from J, leaving 10 bases between them. The CDR3 here is CSVGKGSTEAFF. In nucleotides, the CDR3 is TGCAGCGTTGGTAAGGGGTCCACTGAAGCTTTCTTT.

This clonotype showed up many times. This chain links TRBV7-3 with TRBJ2-5; perhaps TRBD1 as D (6 bases). Germline CDR1 SGHTA, CDR2 FQGTGA. The CDR3 loop spans 12 amino acids. Trimming removed 2 bases at V and 9 bases at J, with 10 bases between. This chain's CDR3 is CASSLPGHPQYF. CDR3 DNA sequence: TGTGCCAGCAGCTTACCGGGACACCCCCAGTACTTC.

This clonotype was detected many times. This sequence joins TRBV28 and TRBJ2-1; 12 bases map to TRBD2. The J segment lost 16 bases and the V segment lost 3 bases, leaving 19 bases of the junction unmatched. Germline lookup yields CDR1 MDHEN and CDR2 SYDVKM. The CDR3 has 17 residues. The CDR3 reads CASSFFRGAQLAGGFFF. In nucleotides, the CDR3 is TGTGCCAGCAGTTTCTTCCGGGGTGCCCAACTAGCGGGAGGTTTTTTCTTC. The full variable domain, its missing parts supplied by reference TRBV28 and TRBJ2-1, is DVKVTQSSRYLVKRTGEKVFLECVQDMDHENMFWYRQDPGLGLRLIYFSYDVKMKEKGDIPEGYSVSREKKERFSLILESASTNQTSMYLCASSFFRGAQLAGGFFFGPGTRLTVL.

In this sample, this clonotype turned up many times. The V and J genes are TRBV11-2 and TRBJ2-1; 14 nucleotides align to TRBD2. The CDR3 consists of 20 residues. The trim removed 5 bases at V and 3 bases at J, leaving 15 bases unmatched. The V gene's germline CDR1 is SGHAT and CDR2 FQNNGV. CDR3: CASSAPTSGGASAVYNEQFF. CDR3 nucleotide sequence: TGTGCCAGCAGCGCCCCGACTAGCGGGGGGGCTTCCGCCGTCTACAATGAGCAGTTCTTC.

The chain uses TRBV28 and TRBJ2-5, with TRBD1 identical over 10 bases. Trimming at V came to 4 bases and at J to 3 bases, leaving 11 bases not matched to a gene. The CDR3 has 17 amino acids. Germline loops: CDR1 MDHEN, CDR2 SYDVKM. The CDR3 DNA reads as TGTGCCAGCAGTTCTTCACCGGGACAGGGGCCTAAAGAGACCCAGTACTTC. This sequence encodes CASSSSPGQGPKETQYF.

This clonotype was counted a few times. This sequence joins TRBV7-3 and TRBJ1-1; 8 bases agree with TRBD1. The CDR3 is 15 residues long. The V gene end was trimmed by 0 bases and the J gene end by 5 bases; junction bases not matched to a gene: 5. From germline, CDR1 is SGHTA and CDR2 FQGTGA. DNA of the CDR3: TGTGCCAGCAGCTTAACAGCACAGGGGGATACTGAAGCTTTCTTT. Its protein is CASSLTAQGDTEAFF.

This clonotype has ten or more counts. CDR3 residues: CSARGLAGAYTDTQYF. The CDR3 nucleotides are TGCAGTGCTAGGGGACTAGCGGGGGCATACACAGATACGCAGTATTTT. The chain carries TRBV20-1 and TRBJ2-3; TRBD2 matches at 14 bases. Germline CDR1 is DFQATT and CDR2 is SNEGSKA (reference sequence). This CDR3 has 16 amino acids. V shed 3 bases, J shed 2 bases, and the junction held 4 bases outside the gene matches.

In this sample, this clonotype turned up a few times. CDR3 bases: TGTGCCAGCAGTCAGGGACTAGCGGCGATCAATGAGCAGTTCTTC. Translation gives CASSQGLAAINEQFF. This rearrangement joins TRBV12-3 or TRBV12-4 to TRBJ2-1; 11 nucleotides line up with TRBD2. The CDR3 is made up of 15 amino acids. V lost 5 bases to trimming and J lost 6 bases; unmatched junction nucleotides: 6.

This clonotype showed up many times. CDR3 sequence: CASSSLGMGIYEQYF. In nucleotides, the CDR3 is TGTGCCAGTAGCTCTCTGGGTATGGGGATCTACGAGCAGTACTTC. The chain links TRBV19 to TRBJ2-7; no reliable D call. CDR3 length equals 15 residues. Germline lookup yields CDR1 LNHDA and CDR2 SQIVND (reference sequence). V gave up 6 bases and J gave up 3 bases, with 18 bases separating them.

This clonotype was picked up one time. V usage is TRBV11-3 and J usage is TRBJ2-1; 11 positions agree with TRBD2. The CDR3 runs 18 residues. The germline gives CDR1 SGHNT, CDR2 YENEEA. With 3 bases clipped from V and 0 bases from J, the junction kept 7 bases outside the gene matches. The CDR3 loop reads CASSFSGTSGTSYNEQFF. In DNA form, the CDR3 reads TGTGCCAGCAGCTTTTCCGGGACTAGCGGTACCTCCTACAATGAGCAGTTCTTC. Full variable domain (remainder filled in from reference TRBV11-3 and TRBJ2-1): EAGVVQSPRYKIIEKKQPVAFWCNPISGHNTLYWYLQNLGQGPELLIRYENEEAVDDSQLPKDRFSAERLKGVDSTLKIQPAELGDSAVYLCASSFSGTSGTSYNEQFFGPGTRLTVL.

The chain is built from TRBV27 and TRBJ2-7, with 7 bases fitting TRBD2. The CDR3 loop spans 14 amino acids. After removal of 6 bases from V and 7 bases from J, the junction contained 12 bases not matched to a gene. Germline-derived CDR1 and CDR2 are MNHEY and SMNVEV (reference sequence). The CDR3 DNA follows: TGTGCCAGCAGCTCGGGACTAAAGTTAAAGGAGCAGTACTTC. Amino acid sequence: CASSSGLKLKEQYF.

The rearrangement joins TRBV25-1 to TRBJ1-1, with unresolved D. Germline loops: CDR1 MGHDK, CDR2 SYGVNS. This CDR3 has 12 amino acids. Trimming took 6 bases from V and 6 from J, leaving 11 bases between them. The CDR3 region is CASRRGLAEAFF. The CDR3, as DNA: TGTGCCAGCAGACGCGGGCTGGCTGAAGCTTTCTTT.

This clonotype was observed at least ten times. The chain employs TRBV3-1 and TRBJ2-5; the D is unclear. Germline loops: CDR1 LGHDT, CDR2 YNNKEL (reference sequence). The CDR3 consists of 14 residues. V was trimmed by 6 bases and J by 1 base, leaving 12 bases between them. The CDR3 sequence is CASRPGRTQETQYF. CDR3 DNA: TGTGCCAGCAGACCCGGCAGGACCCAAGAGACCCAGTACTTC.

The rearrangement joins TRBV20-1 to TRBJ1-2; the D is unclear. CDR3 length: 15 amino acids. The V gene's germline CDR1 is DFQATT and CDR2 SNEGSKA (reference sequence). Trimming left V 0 bases short and J 5 bases short, with 16 bases between. CDR3 DNA sequence: TGCAGTGCTAGAGATAAGGGAGAAGTTAGGTATGGCTACACCTTC. It encodes CSARDKGEVRYGYTF.

This clonotype was detected many times. V gene TRBV12-3 or TRBV12-4 combines with J gene TRBJ1-6; possibly TRBD1 for D (6 bases). The CDR3 spans 13 residues. V lost 8 bases to trimming and J lost 7 bases, with 12 bases between them. The DNA for the CDR3 is TGTGCCAGCCATGAGGGGGTCAATTCACCCCTCCACTTT. This gives the protein CASHEGVNSPLHF.

This clonotype was detected only a few times. The rearrangement joins TRBV29-1 to TRBJ1-1; D is possibly TRBD1 (6 bases). Trimming removed 5 bases at V and 1 base at J, with 11 bases between. Germline-derived CDR1 and CDR2 are SQVTM and ANQGSEA. This CDR3 has 13 residues. The CDR3 nucleotides are TGCAGCGTTCAGACAGGACCGAACACTGAAGCTTTCTTT. Amino acids: CSVQTGPNTEAFF.

The rearrangement links TRBV12-3 or TRBV12-4 to TRBJ2-3, with D hard to call. The V end was cut by 8 bases, the J end by 6 bases, with 18 bases between. The CDR3 is made up of 14 amino acids. CDR3 protein: CASLRDFPLDTQYF. DNA of the CDR3: TGTGCCAGCCTCCGAGACTTCCCTCTGGATACGCAGTATTTT.

This clonotype was seen many times. The chain is built from TRBV7-9 and TRBJ2-1; D is perhaps TRBD2 (6 bases). The CDR3 runs to 17 residues. Trimming took 5 bases from V and 3 from J, leaving 20 bases between them. Germline V gives CDR1 SEHNR, CDR2 FQNEAQ (reference sequence). The CDR3 sequence: CASSPIAGGPDYNEQFF. In DNA, the CDR3 is TGTGCCAGCAGCCCCATCGCCGGAGGGCCGGACTACAATGAGCAGTTCTTC.

This clonotype was seen repeatedly, ten times or more. The chain couples TRBV6-2 or TRBV6-3 to TRBJ1-2, with 8 bases fitting TRBD1. The ends lost 0 bases at V and 3 bases at J; junction bases unmatched: 6. The CDR3 has 16 amino acids. CDR1 is MNHEY, CDR2 SVGEGT, per germline. For the CDR3, the DNA is TGTGCCAGCAGTTACTCAAGAGGACAGGGTCACTATGGCTACACCTTC. It encodes CASSYSRGQGHYGYTF.

This clonotype showed up many times. V gene TRBV12-3 or TRBV12-4 combines with J gene TRBJ2-3; D remains unclear. This CDR3 has 12 residues. Between the trimmed V and J ends, which lost 7 bases and 1 base, there was a span of 6 bases. The CDR3: CASKRGTDTQYF. The CDR3 nucleotides are TGTGCCAGCAAACGAGGCACAGATACGCAGTATTTT.

There are many counts of this clonotype. The chain carries TRBV12-3 or TRBV12-4 and TRBJ1-2; D remains unclear. V lost 5 bases and J 6 bases, leaving 13 bases between the germline ends. There are 13 residues in the CDR3. Written as DNA, the CDR3 is TGTGCCAGCAGTCCCCGGGTGGGTCATGGCTACACCTTC. It is translated as CASSPRVGHGYTF.

Many counts were recorded for this clonotype. The DNA for the CDR3 is TGTGCCAGCAGCCCACTAGCGGGAGCCGGGGAGCTGTTTTTT. It encodes CASSPLAGAGELFF. The genes are TRBV14 and TRBJ2-2, with TRBD2 matching over 11 bases. The CDR3 runs to 14 residues. Germline-derived CDR1 and CDR2 are SGHDN and FVKESK. Trimming cost V 4 bases and J 6 bases; bases outside gene matches: 1.

This clonotype was counted at least ten times. The V gene is TRBV7-2, the J gene TRBJ1-2; D ambiguous. Between the trimmed V and J ends, which lost 2 bases and 4 bases, there was a span of 14 bases. The germline V gene has CDR1 SGHTA and CDR2 FQGNSA. The CDR3 contains 15 residues. The CDR3 DNA reads as TGTGCCAGCAGCTTATCCCCTATAGTTCCCTATGGCTACACCTTC. Encoded protein: CASSLSPIVPYGYTF. Supplemented by reference TRBV7-2 and TRBJ1-2, the full variable domain reads GAGVSQSPSNKVTEKGKDVELRCDPISGHTALYWYRQSLGQGLEFLIYFQGNSAPDKSGLPSDRFSAERTGGSVSTLTIQRTQQEDSAVYLCASSLSPIVPYGYTFGSGTRLTVV.

In its sample, this clonotype was seen many times. The V call is TRBV2, the J call TRBJ2-1; a possible D gene is TRBD1 (6 bases). The ends were cut back, 6 bases at V and 2 bases at J, with 11 bases in the middle. The CDR3 covers 14 residues. Germline values: CDR1 SNHLY, CDR2 FYNNEI. CDR3 in amino acids: CASRTTGTYNEQFF. In DNA form, the CDR3 reads TGTGCCAGCAGGACGACAGGTACCTACAATGAGCAGTTCTTC.

This clonotype appeared many times. The CDR3 DNA is TGTGCCAGCAGCCCGTGGACAGGGAATGGTGCCGACGAGCAGTACTTC. Translating it yields CASSPWTGNGADEQYF. This rearrangement joins TRBV7-8 to TRBJ2-7, with 8 bases matching TRBD1. The CDR3 is 16 residues long. Germline lookup yields CDR1 SGHVS and CDR2 FQNEAQ. V lost 5 bases, J lost 5 bases, and 14 bases stayed unmatched.

The sample holds many counts of this clonotype. J is TRBJ2-4 and V is TRBV29-1, with 7 bases lining up with TRBD1. Trimming at V came to 6 bases and at J to 7 bases, leaving 6 bases not matched to a gene. The CDR3 is 12 residues long. Germline V CDR1 and CDR2: SQVTM, ANQGSEA. The CDR3 here is CSVAQGLNIQYF. The CDR3 region has the DNA TGCAGCGTCGCACAGGGGTTGAACATTCAGTACTTC.